One and the same sample provided the 5 T cell receptor beta chains below, sequenced in a study of tumor-infiltrating lymphocytes in primary liver carcinoma. Synthesis of TCR beta cDNA was carried out from around 500 ng total RNA with a constant-region primer. Three-round nested multiplex PCR performed with slightly modified ARM-PCR produced the TCR beta libraries. In the first two PCR rounds, TRBV1-TRBV30 forward primers were paired with a C-beta reverse primer, and each round lasted roughly 9 cycles. TCRdb re-called the multiplex PCR reads with MiXCR, one entry per CDR3 protein. The table lists about 21,000 distinct CDR3 sequences, roughly 85% of them singletons. Investigators took RNA and DNA out together from approximately 22-30 mg of unsorted bulk tissue. Sequencing input: liver tumor tissue from sampling region 1. Subset meaning: tumor region T1, superior pole. The receptors were gathered from a woman aged 25-40 years with primary liver carcinoma and hepatitis B virus infection.

This clonotype occurred a few times. The chain combines TRBV4-3 with TRBJ2-6; 11 nucleotides align to TRBD2. J gave up 0 bases and V 0 bases, and 4 bases lay outside the gene matches. The CDR3 runs 19 residues. Per germline, CDR1 LGHNA and CDR2 YSLEER. DNA for the CDR3: TGCGCCAGCAGCCAAGAAACTAGCGGGAGATTCTCTGGGGCCAACGTCCTGACTTTC. It encodes CASSQETSGRFSGANVLTF.

Turning to this clonotype: One end of the junction varies from germline; a read error may be responsible. This chain links TRBV10-3 with TRBJ2-1; possibly TRBD2 for D (6 bases). This CDR3 region has 17 residues. Germline CDR1 is ENHRY and CDR2 is SYGVKD. The CDR3 sequence is CTICETMAASAYIEQFF. Written as DNA, the CDR3 is TGTACCATCTGTGAGACCATGGCGGCTAGCGCCTACATTGAGCAGTTCTTC.

The CDR3 bases are TGCGCCAGCAGCCAACTAGGCCTGGTAGCTGAAGACTCGGATACACAATATTTT. It yields the protein CASSQLGLVAEDSDTQYF. The chain joins TRBV4-1 to TRBJ2-3; no firm D call. This CDR3 contains 18 residues. In germline, CDR1 is MGHRA, CDR2 YSYEKL. Trimming took off 2 bases at V and 15 bases at J, with 33 bases between the two ends.

The genes are TRBV4-3 and TRBJ2-2; TRBD2 matches 10 bases. CDR3 length: 15 residues. With 4 bases clipped from V and 4 bases from J, the junction kept 3 bases outside the gene matches. CDR1 LGHNA and CDR2 YSLEER come from the germline V gene. As DNA, the CDR3 is TGCGCCAGCAGCCCGGGACTAGCGCTCACCGGGGAGCTGTTTTTT. Protein: CASSPGLALTGELFF.

On this clonotype: Relative to the germline gene, one junction end is altered; a read error may explain this. The chain links TRBV11-2 to TRBJ2-1; 8 nucleotides match TRBD2. CDR1 SGHAT and CDR2 FQNNGV come from the germline V gene. There are 16 residues in the CDR3. CDR3 nucleotide sequence: TGTGCCAGGTCATTAGGAAGCGGGAGAGTGGGCAATGAGCAGATCTTC. This translates into CARSLGSGRVGNEQIF.